Each of the 5 T cell receptor beta chains below was sequenced from the same sample in a study of graft-versus-host responses after intestinal transplantation. The antigens these receptors bind are not known. Assay: immunoSEQ multiplex PCR; the TCRdb copy retains only in-frame clones and omits some. Of nearly 110,000 clones in the sample, roughly 87% were seen once. The sample in question was unstimulated CD4+ T cells sorted from spleen or lymph node cells, obtained before transplant. These receptor sequences come from a human donor who was the organ donor for an intestinal transplant.

The rearrangement joins TRBV7-6 to TRBJ2-1; no clear D. CDR1 and CDR2 from the germline V gene are SGHVS and FNYEAQ. The CDR3 covers 11 residues. V was trimmed by 2 bases and J by 10 bases, leaving 6 bases between them. In DNA, the CDR3 is TGTGCCAGCAGCTTATACGGCGAGCAGTTCTTC. This codes for CASSLYGEQFF. Filled out from reference TRBV7-6 and TRBJ2-1, the complete variable domain reads GAGVSQSPRYKVTKRGQDVALRCDPISGHVSLYWYRQALGQGPEFLTYFNYEAQQDKSGLPNDRFSAERPEGSISTLTIQRTEQRDSAMYRCASSLYGEQFFGPGTRLTVL.

This chain links TRBV2 with TRBJ2-5, with D unclear. The CDR3 is 13 amino acids. V lost 11 bases, J lost 3 bases, and 16 bases lay in between. CDR1 and CDR2 (germline): SNHLY, FYNNEI. CDR3: CALQAGPEETQYF. The DNA of the CDR3 is TGTGCCTTGCAAGCCGGGCCAGAAGAGACCCAGTACTTC.

The gene calls are TRBV29-1 and TRBJ1-1, with TRBD1 matching over 8 bases. The CDR3 sequence is 13 residues long. J was trimmed by 1 base and V by 6 bases; bases with no gene match: 4. Per germline, CDR1 SQVTM and CDR2 ANQGSEA. The CDR3 protein is CSVDTGGNTEAFF. The CDR3 DNA follows: TGCAGCGTAGATACAGGGGGGAACACTGAAGCTTTCTTT.

Only a few counts were recorded for this clone. The chain links TRBV5-1 to TRBJ2-1, with TRBD1 identical over 9 bases. Per germline, CDR1 SGHRS and CDR2 YFSETQ. V was pared by 8 bases and J by 3 bases, with 6 bases of the junction left unmatched. This CDR3 contains 14 residues. CDR3 in amino acids: CASGRDRDYNEQFF. CDR3 bases: TGCGCCAGTGGCCGGGACAGGGACTACAATGAGCAGTTCTTC.

Worth noting for this clone: One end of the junction is discordant with germline, which a read error may explain. The chain uses TRBV7-2 and TRBJ2-3; no definite D call. The germline CDR1 and CDR2 sequences are SGHTA and FQGNSA. This CDR3 is built from 13 residues. The CDR3 is CASSSYLRPASDF. The CDR3 DNA reads as TGTGCCAGCAGCTCCTACCTCCGGCCAGCCTCCGATTTT.